The 10 T cell receptor beta chains in this list originate from one sample, sequenced in a study of T-cell memory formation after mild COVID-19. A single record per CDR3 protein comes from TCRdb applying MiXCR to the 5' RACE reads. The table records hundreds of thousands of distinct CDR3 sequences, roughly 8.2% of them present only once. The specimen was PBMCs or a T cell subset sorted from them (not recorded which). The receptors here all came from a man aged 18-30 years who had mild COVID-19 (a few samples of this study predate the infection). Cell type and time point are not known.

Written as DNA, the CDR3 is TGTGCCAGCTCACCTCGAGACCGGTCTTGGGAGCAGTACTTC. The encoded protein is CASSPRDRSWEQYF. V and J are TRBV18 and TRBJ2-7, with unresolved D. The CDR3 contains 14 residues. CDR1 and CDR2 (germline): KGHSH, LQKENI. Trimming stripped 3 bases from V and 7 bases from J, with 16 bases between.

This clonotype occurred many times. The chain uses TRBV7-3 and TRBJ2-1, with 8 bases aligning to TRBD2. V gave up 2 bases and J gave up 3 bases; unmatched junction bases: 6. The CDR3 length is 16 residues. Germline CDR1 reads SGHTA; CDR2 reads FQGTGA. The chain's CDR3 is CASSLRAGDLYNEQFF. For the CDR3, the DNA is TGTGCCAGCAGCTTACGAGCGGGGGACCTCTACAATGAGCAGTTCTTC.

The CDR3 DNA reads TGCGCCAGCAGCTTCGGGCCGGTGGGCTCTGGGGCCAACGTCCTGACTTTC. Amino acids: CASSFGPVGSGANVLTF. This sequence joins TRBV5-1 and TRBJ2-6; D is undetermined. Germline V gene lookup returns CDR1 SGHRS and CDR2 YFSETQ. V was cut by 2 bases and J by 0 bases, with 12 bases left in between. This CDR3 contains 17 residues.

This clonotype was counted only a few times. V is TRBV19 and J is TRBJ1-6; 10 nucleotides match TRBD1. The germline CDR1 and CDR2 sequences are LNHDA and SQIVND (reference sequence). CDR3 size: 16 residues. V dropped 5 bases and J dropped 3; count of bases not matched to a gene: 4. This chain's CDR3 is CASSQRTGGYNSPLHF. The CDR3 nucleotides read TGTGCCAGTAGTCAACGGACAGGGGGCTATAATTCACCCCTCCACTTT.

This clonotype appeared a few times. The chain carries TRBV5-6 and TRBJ2-7; D is possibly TRBD1 (5 bases). The length of the CDR3 is 15 residues. Trimming shortened V by 1 base and J by 1 base, and 12 bases separated the two germline ends. Germline values: CDR1 SGHDT, CDR2 YYEEEE. CDR3 sequence: CASSLQSGNSYEQYV. CDR3 DNA: TGTGCCAGCAGCTTGCAGTCAGGGAATTCCTACGAGCAGTACGTC.

The V call is TRBV7-2, the J call TRBJ2-2, with D possibly being TRBD1 or TRBD2 (5 bases each). CDR3 length: 16 amino acids. Germline V CDR1 and CDR2: SGHTA, FQGNSA. Trimming left V 5 bases short and J 5 bases short, with 18 bases between. CDR3: CASSPWGNLDTGELFF. The DNA for the CDR3 is TGTGCCAGCAGCCCCTGGGGGAATTTGGATACCGGGGAGCTGTTTTTT.

Of note for this clonotype: This may stem from a read error, because a much larger clone lies one nucleotide away. CDR3 region: CASSLAGGGKHEQFF. CDR3 nucleotide sequence: TGCGCCAGCAGCTTGGCCGGCGGGGGGAAGCATGAGCAGTTCTTC. The V call is TRBV5-1, the J call TRBJ2-1, with 8 bases that match TRBD2. V dropped 0 bases and J dropped 8; count of bases not matched to a gene: 7. The germline V gene has CDR1 SGHRS and CDR2 YFSETQ. The CDR3 is 15 residues long.

The chain links TRBV7-2 to TRBJ2-7; 8 bases are shared with TRBD1. CDR3 length equals 16 residues. Germline assignment: CDR1 SGHTA and CDR2 FQGNSA. Trimming took 0 bases from V and 2 from J; bases not matched to a gene: 6. The CDR3 spells CASSLAGTGTPYEQYV. CDR3 in DNA: TGTGCCAGCAGCTTAGCGGGGACAGGAACTCCCTACGAGCAGTACGTC.

The chain carries TRBV3-1 and TRBJ1-5; perhaps TRBD1 as D (5 bases). The CDR3 is 14 residues long. The V end was cut by 4 bases, the J end by 0 bases, with 7 bases between. Germline V gene lookup returns CDR1 LGHDT and CDR2 YNNKEL (reference sequence). The CDR3 reads CASSPGISNQPQHF. The DNA of the CDR3 is TGTGCCAGCAGCCCAGGGATTAGCAATCAGCCCCAGCATTTT.

There are many counts of this clonotype. V gene TRBV5-1 combines with J gene TRBJ2-1; D tentatively fits TRBD1 or TRBD2 (6 bases each). The V gene lost 1 base and the J gene lost 3 bases, with 8 bases spanning the gap. CDR1 and CDR2 from the germline V gene are SGHRS and YFSETQ. The CDR3 has 14 amino acids. In DNA form, the CDR3 reads TGCGCCAGCAGCTTGCGGGGGCTCTACAATGAGCAGTTCTTC. Its protein product is CASSLRGLYNEQFF.